This T cell receptor beta chain originates from a study of radiotherapy plus CTLA-4 blockade in lung cancer. Overall study context: Under 20% of patients responded objectively, and roughly 34% achieved disease control.

Treatment of patients with chemo-refractory metastatic non-small-cell lung cancer consisted of focal radiation plus CTLA-4 blockade with ipilimumab. Points on this clone: Its target is unknown.

Only in-frame clones appear in the TCRdb table, and some are missing; sequencing was by immunoSEQ multiplex PCR. Counted here are over 75,000 clones, over 80% occurring once; the ten biggest clones make up more than 0.65%. Findings and limits, study-wide: Reports identified early blood T cell clone dynamics, with interferon-beta, as the best response predictor. Tumor-derived TCR clones expanded in blood after radiotherapy plus ipilimumab.

The CDR3 spans 15 residues. Trimming cost V 1 base and J 6 bases; bases outside gene matches: 5. Germline V gene sequence: CDR1 SGHTA, CDR2 FQGNSA. The source of this sequence is a human donor with non-small cell lung cancer who had stable disease on radiotherapy plus ipilimumab. The V gene is TRBV7-2, the J gene TRBJ2-5; 10 bases line up with TRBD1. The material was peripheral blood, obtained from a patient treated with radiotherapy plus ipilimumab. CDR3 amino acids: CASSLVRDRGQTQYF. Here the CDR3 DNA reads TGTGCCAGCAGCTTAGTCCGGGACAGGGGCCAGACCCAGTACTTC.